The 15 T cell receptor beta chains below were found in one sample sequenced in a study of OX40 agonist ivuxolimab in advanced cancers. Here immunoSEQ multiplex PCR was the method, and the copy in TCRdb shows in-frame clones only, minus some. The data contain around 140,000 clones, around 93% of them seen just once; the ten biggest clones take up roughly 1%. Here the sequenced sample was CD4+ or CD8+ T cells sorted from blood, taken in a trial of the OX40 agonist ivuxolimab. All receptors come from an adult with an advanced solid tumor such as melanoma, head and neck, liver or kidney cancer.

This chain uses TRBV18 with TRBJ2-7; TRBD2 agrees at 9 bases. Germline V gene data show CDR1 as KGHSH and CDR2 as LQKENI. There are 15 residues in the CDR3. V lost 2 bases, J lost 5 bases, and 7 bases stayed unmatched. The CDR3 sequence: CASSPAGGRADEQYF. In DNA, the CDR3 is TGTGCCAGCTCACCAGCGGGCGGGAGGGCCGACGAGCAGTACTTC.

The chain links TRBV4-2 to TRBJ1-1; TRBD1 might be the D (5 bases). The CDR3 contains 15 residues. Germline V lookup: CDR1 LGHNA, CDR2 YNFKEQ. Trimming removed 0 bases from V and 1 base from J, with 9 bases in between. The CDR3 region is CASSQDRDPNTEAFF. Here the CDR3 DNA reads TGTGCCAGCAGCCAAGATAGGGACCCGAACACTGAAGCTTTCTTT.

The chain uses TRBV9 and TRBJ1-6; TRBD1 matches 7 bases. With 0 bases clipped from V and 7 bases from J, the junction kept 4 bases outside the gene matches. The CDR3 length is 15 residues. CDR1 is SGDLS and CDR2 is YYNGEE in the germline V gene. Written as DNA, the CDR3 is TGTGCCAGCAGCGTAGGGAGGGGGCTGAATTCACCCCTCCACTTT. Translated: CASSVGRGLNSPLHF.

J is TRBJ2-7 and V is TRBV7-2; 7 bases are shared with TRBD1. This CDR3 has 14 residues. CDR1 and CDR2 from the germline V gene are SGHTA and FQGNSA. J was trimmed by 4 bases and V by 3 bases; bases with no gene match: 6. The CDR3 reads CASSFRDSSYEQYF. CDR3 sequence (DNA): TGTGCCAGCAGCTTCCGGGACAGTTCGTACGAGCAGTACTTC.

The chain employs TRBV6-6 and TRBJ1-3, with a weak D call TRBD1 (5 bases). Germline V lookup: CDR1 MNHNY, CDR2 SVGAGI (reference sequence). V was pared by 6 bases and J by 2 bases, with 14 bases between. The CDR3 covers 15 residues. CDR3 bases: TGTGCCAGCAGACTACAGGTCTTCCCTGGAAACACCATATATTTT. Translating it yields CASRLQVFPGNTIYF.

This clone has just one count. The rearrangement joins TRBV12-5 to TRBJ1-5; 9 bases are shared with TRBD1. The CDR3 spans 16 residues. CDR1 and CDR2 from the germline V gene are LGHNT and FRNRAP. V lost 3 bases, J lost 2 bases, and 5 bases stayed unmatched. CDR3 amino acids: CASGLYRGPGNQPQHF. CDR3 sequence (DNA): TGTGCTAGTGGTTTATACAGGGGGCCTGGCAATCAGCCCCAGCATTTT.

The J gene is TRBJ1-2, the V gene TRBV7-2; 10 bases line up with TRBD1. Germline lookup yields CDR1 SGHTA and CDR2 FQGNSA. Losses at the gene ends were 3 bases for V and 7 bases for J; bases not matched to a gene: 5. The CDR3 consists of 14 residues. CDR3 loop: CASSLTGGAAGYTF. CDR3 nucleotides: TGTGCCAGCAGCTTGACAGGGGGCGCGGCTGGCTACACCTTC.

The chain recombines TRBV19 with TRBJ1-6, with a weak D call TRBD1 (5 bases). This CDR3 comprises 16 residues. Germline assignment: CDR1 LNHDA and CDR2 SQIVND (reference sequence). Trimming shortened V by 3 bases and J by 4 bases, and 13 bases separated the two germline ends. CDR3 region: CASSIGGGGYNSPLHF. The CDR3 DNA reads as TGTGCCAGTAGTATCGGTGGGGGAGGGTATAATTCACCCCTCCACTTT.

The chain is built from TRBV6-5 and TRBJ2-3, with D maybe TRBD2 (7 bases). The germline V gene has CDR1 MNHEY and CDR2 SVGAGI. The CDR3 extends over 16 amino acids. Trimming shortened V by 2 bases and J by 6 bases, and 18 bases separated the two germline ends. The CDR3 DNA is TGTGCCAGCAGTTACGCAAAGGGGGGGGAAGTGGATACGCAGTATTTT. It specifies CASSYAKGGEVDTQYF.

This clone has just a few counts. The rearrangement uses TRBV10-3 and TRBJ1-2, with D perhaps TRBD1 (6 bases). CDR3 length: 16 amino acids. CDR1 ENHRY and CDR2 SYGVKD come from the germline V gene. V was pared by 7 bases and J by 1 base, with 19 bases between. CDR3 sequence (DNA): TGTGCCATCAAGGGGACAACCGGGAGGGTTAACTATGGCTACACCTTC. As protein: CAIKGTTGRVNYGYTF.

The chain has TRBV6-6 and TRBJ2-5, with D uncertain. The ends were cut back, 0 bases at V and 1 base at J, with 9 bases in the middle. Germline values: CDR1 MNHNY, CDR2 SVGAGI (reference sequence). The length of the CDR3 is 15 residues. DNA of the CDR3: TGTGCCAGCAGTTACTCCCGGCATTCCCAAGAGACCCAGTACTTC. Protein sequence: CASSYSRHSQETQYF.

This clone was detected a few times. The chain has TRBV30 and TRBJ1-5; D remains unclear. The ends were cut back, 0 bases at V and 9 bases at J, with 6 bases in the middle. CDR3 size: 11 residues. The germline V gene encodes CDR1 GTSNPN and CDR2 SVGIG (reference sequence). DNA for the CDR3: TGTGCCTGGAGTGTACGGGGGCCCCAGCATTTT. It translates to CAWSVRGPQHF. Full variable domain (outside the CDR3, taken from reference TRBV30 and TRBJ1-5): SQTIHQWPATLVQPVGSPLSLECTVEGTSNPNLYWYRQAAGRGLQLLFYSVGIGQISSEVPQNLSASRPQDRQFILSSKKLLLSDSGFYLCAWSVRGPQHFGDGTRLSIL.

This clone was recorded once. DNA of the CDR3: TGCGCCAGCAGCCAAGATAGAGGGTTAGGCTACACCTTC. Protein: CASSQDRGLGYTF. The chain carries TRBV4-3 and TRBJ1-2; D is unresolved. V dropped 0 bases and J dropped 8 bases, with 10 bases sitting between them. Germline V lookup: CDR1 LGHNA, CDR2 YSLEER. CDR3 length: 13 residues.

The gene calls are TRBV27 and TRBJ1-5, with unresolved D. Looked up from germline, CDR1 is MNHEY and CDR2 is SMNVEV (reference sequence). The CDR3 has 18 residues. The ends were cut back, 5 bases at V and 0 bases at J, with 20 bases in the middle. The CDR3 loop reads CASSKVAGKSDSNQPQHF. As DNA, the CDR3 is TGTGCCAGCAGTAAGGTCGCGGGGAAGTCCGATAGCAATCAGCCCCAGCATTTT.

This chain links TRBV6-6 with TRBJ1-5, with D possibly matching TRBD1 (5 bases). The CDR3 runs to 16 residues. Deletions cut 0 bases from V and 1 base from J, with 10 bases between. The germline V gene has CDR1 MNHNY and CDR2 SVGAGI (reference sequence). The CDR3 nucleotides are TGTGCCAGCAGTTACTCGATCCGGGACAGCAATCAGCCCCAGCATTTT. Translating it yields CASSYSIRDSNQPQHF.